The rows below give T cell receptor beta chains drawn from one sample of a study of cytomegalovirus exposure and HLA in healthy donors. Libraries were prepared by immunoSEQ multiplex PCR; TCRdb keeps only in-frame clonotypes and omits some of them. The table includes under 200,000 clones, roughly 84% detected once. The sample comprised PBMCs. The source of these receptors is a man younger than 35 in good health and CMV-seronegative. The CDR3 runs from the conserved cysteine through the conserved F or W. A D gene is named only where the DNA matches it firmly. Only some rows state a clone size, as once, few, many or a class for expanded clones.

CDR3nt: TGTGCCAGCAGTGACGGGGGTAAAGGAAGCAATGAGCAGTTCTTC
CDR3aa: CASSDGGKGSNEQFF
v_gene: TRBV6-1
j_gene: TRBJ2-1
len: 15
d_gene: NA
abundance: NA

CDR3nt: TGCGCCAGCAGCTCACAGGGGTCCCTCCACTTT
CDR3aa: CASSSQGSLHF
v_gene: TRBV5-1
j_gene: TRBJ1-6
len: 11
d_gene: TRBD1
abundance: once

CDR3nt: TGTGCCAGCAGCTTAAATGGCCAGCGGGCGTCCTACGAGCAGTACTTC
CDR3aa: CASSLNGQRASYEQYF
v_gene: TRBV7-9
j_gene: TRBJ2-7
len: 16
d_gene: NA
abundance: few

CDR3nt: TGTGCCAGCAGCCGGACAGACGCCAAAATTCAGCCCCGGCATTTT
CDR3aa: CASSRTDAKIQPRHF
v_gene: TRBV5-5
j_gene: TRBJ1-5
len: 15
d_gene: NA
abundance: NA

CDR3nt: TGCGCCAGCAGCTTGGCCAGGGCGGCAGGGGTTAGTGACACTGAAGCTTTCTTT
CDR3aa: CASSLARAAGVSDTEAFF
v_gene: TRBV5-1
j_gene: TRBJ1-1
len: 18
d_gene: NA
abundance: NA

CDR3nt: TGTGCCAGCACCAGGGACACCTACAATGAGCAGTTCTTC
CDR3aa: CASTRDTYNEQFF
v_gene: TRBV2
j_gene: TRBJ2-1
len: 13
d_gene: NA
abundance: few

CDR3nt: TGTGCCAGCAGCCGCCCCCAGGGGCCTAATGAAAAACTGTTTTTT
CDR3aa: CASSRPQGPNEKLFF
v_gene: TRBV11-2
j_gene: TRBJ1-4
len: 15
d_gene: NA
abundance: NA

CDR3nt: TGTGCCAGTAGCATTTTTCTGGACGGGGCCTACGAGCAGTACTTC
CDR3aa: CASSIFLDGAYEQYF
v_gene: TRBV19
j_gene: TRBJ2-7
len: 15
d_gene: NA
abundance: once

CDR3nt: TGCAGCGCCCGGACAGGGGACACCGGGGAGCTGTTTTTT
CDR3aa: CSARTGDTGELFF
v_gene: TRBV29-1
j_gene: TRBJ2-2
len: 13
d_gene: TRBD1
abundance: NA

CDR3nt: TGTGCCAGCAGTCCTCTACGAGGGACAGGGGCTAACGAGCAGTACTTC
CDR3aa: CASSPLRGTGANEQYF
v_gene: TRBV4-2
j_gene: TRBJ2-7
len: 16
d_gene: TRBD1
abundance: few

CDR3nt: TGTGCCAGCAGCCTACGGACTAGCGGGGGGTCGGATACGCAGTATTTT
CDR3aa: CASSLRTSGGSDTQYF
v_gene: TRBV9
j_gene: TRBJ2-3
len: 16
d_gene: TRBD2
abundance: once

CDR3nt: TGTGCCAGCAGGCCGGGTCGGAATGAGCAGTTCTTC
CDR3aa: CASRPGRNEQFF
v_gene: TRBV2
j_gene: TRBJ2-1
len: 12
d_gene: NA
abundance: NA

CDR3nt: TGTGCCAGCAGTTCGACGGAGTACTCCTACGAGCAGTACTTC
CDR3aa: CASSSTEYSYEQYF
v_gene: TRBV27
j_gene: TRBJ2-7
len: 14
d_gene: NA
abundance: NA

CDR3nt: TGTGCCAGCAGCGCCACAGGGGTGGCGAATCAGCCCCAGCATTTT
CDR3aa: CASSATGVANQPQHF
v_gene: TRBV9
j_gene: TRBJ1-5
len: 15
d_gene: TRBD1
abundance: NA

CDR3nt: TGTGCCAGCAGCCCGGGACTAGAATACAATGAGCAGTTCTTC
CDR3aa: CASSPGLEYNEQFF
v_gene: TRBV28
j_gene: TRBJ2-1
len: 14
d_gene: TRBD2
abundance: few

CDR3nt: TGTGCCAGCAGCCGCGACAGCCTGAACACTGAAGCTTTCTTT
CDR3aa: CASSRDSLNTEAFF
v_gene: TRBV5-8
j_gene: TRBJ1-1
len: 14
d_gene: NA
abundance: NA

CDR3nt: TGTGCCAGCTCCTTTGGAGGGTCGGAGACCCAGTACTTC
CDR3aa: CASSFGGSETQYF
v_gene: TRBV7-9
j_gene: TRBJ2-5
len: 13
d_gene: NA
abundance: once

CDR3nt: TGTGCCAGCAGCACCCCCGGGACAGGGAATTCACCCCTCCACTTT
CDR3aa: CASSTPGTGNSPLHF
v_gene: TRBV9
j_gene: TRBJ1-6
len: 15
d_gene: TRBD1
abundance: NA

CDR3nt: TGTGCCAGCCGCCGGGAGGGGGGCCTCAATCAGCCCCAGCATTTT
CDR3aa: CASRREGGLNQPQHF
v_gene: TRBV2
j_gene: TRBJ1-5
len: 15
d_gene: NA
abundance: NA

CDR3nt: TGTGCCAGCAGTGGGGGACAGTACGAGCAGTACTTC
CDR3aa: CASSGGQYEQYF
v_gene: TRBV25-1
j_gene: TRBJ2-7
len: 12
d_gene: TRBD1
abundance: NA

CDR3nt: TGTGCCAGCAGTGGCAGGGTTAGCAATCAGCCCCAGCATTTT
CDR3aa: CASSGRVSNQPQHF
v_gene: TRBV2
j_gene: TRBJ1-5
len: 14
d_gene: NA
abundance: NA

CDR3nt: TGCGCCAGCAGCTTCTATCGGAACACCGGGGAGCTGTTTTTT
CDR3aa: CASSFYRNTGELFF
v_gene: TRBV5-1
j_gene: TRBJ2-2
len: 14
d_gene: NA
abundance: once

CDR3nt: TGTGCCAGCAGCCGCGCGCGGTCGATTGATCAGCCCCAGCATTTT
CDR3aa: CASSRARSIDQPQHF
v_gene: TRBV5-6
j_gene: TRBJ1-5
len: 15
d_gene: NA
abundance: NA

CDR3nt: TGCGCCAGCAGCCCTATTGGCGGGAGAAGCGAGCAGTACTTC
CDR3aa: CASSPIGGRSEQYF
v_gene: TRBV4-1
j_gene: TRBJ2-7
len: 14
d_gene: TRBD2
abundance: few

CDR3nt: TGTGCCAGCAGTTTTAACTCTCCATCCTACGAGCAGTACTTC
CDR3aa: CASSFNSPSYEQYF
v_gene: TRBV28
j_gene: TRBJ2-7
len: 14
d_gene: NA
abundance: once

CDR3nt: TGTGCCAGCGCCCTCGGGACTAGCGGAAACAATGAGCAGTTCTTC
CDR3aa: CASALGTSGNNEQFF
v_gene: TRBV5-4
j_gene: TRBJ2-1
len: 15
d_gene: TRBD2
abundance: NA

CDR3nt: TGTGCCAGCGCGCGACCACAGGGCCAGAGGTATAATTCACCCCTCCACTTT
CDR3aa: CASARPQGQRYNSPLHF
v_gene: TRBV28
j_gene: TRBJ1-6
len: 17
d_gene: NA
abundance: NA

CDR3nt: TGTGCCAGCAGTCCTGCCGGGACAGGGAATCGCGGCTACACCTTC
CDR3aa: CASSPAGTGNRGYTF
v_gene: TRBV27
j_gene: TRBJ1-2
len: 15
d_gene: TRBD1
abundance: NA